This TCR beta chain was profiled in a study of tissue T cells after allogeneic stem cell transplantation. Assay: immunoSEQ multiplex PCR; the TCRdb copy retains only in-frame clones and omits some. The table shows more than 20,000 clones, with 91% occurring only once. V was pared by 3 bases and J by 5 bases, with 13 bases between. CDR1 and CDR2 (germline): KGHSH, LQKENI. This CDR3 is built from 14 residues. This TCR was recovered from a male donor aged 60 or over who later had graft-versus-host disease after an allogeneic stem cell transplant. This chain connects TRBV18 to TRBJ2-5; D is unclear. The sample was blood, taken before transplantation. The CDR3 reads CASSPISEGETQYF. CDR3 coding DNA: TGTGCCAGCTCACCCATCTCGGAAGGGGAGACCCAGTACTTC.